The 7 T cell receptor beta chains presented below share a single source sample, sequenced in a study of blood T cell repertoires in COVID-19 (dated by TCRdb to the early 2020s). The library relied on the immunoSEQ multiplex PCR assay. The table comes from immuneACCESS by way of TCRdb, which keeps in-frame sequences with V and J called. Part of the clones is missing from these tables; in studies checked, under half for an unresolved V gene and the rest for unknown reasons. This sample holds about 500,000 clones; less than 90% were observed only once. The ten biggest clones cover 7.5% to 9.5% of the sample. Sample: peripheral blood. These receptors came from a woman aged 45-65 years with COVID-19, enrolled during active disease.

The chain combines TRBV11-2 with TRBJ2-2; TRBD1 is a possible D gene (6 bases). The CDR3 extends over 16 amino acids. V lost 1 base and J 6 bases, leaving 15 bases between the germline ends. Per the germline V gene, CDR1 is SGHAT and CDR2 is FQNNGV. The CDR3 region has the DNA TGTGCCAGCAGCTTAGGGGGGCCCGAGACGCCCGGGGAGCTGTTTTTT. The encoded protein is CASSLGGPETPGELFF.

The chain uses TRBV5-4 and TRBJ2-2; 7 bases fit TRBD1. This CDR3 has 16 residues. In germline, CDR1 is SGHNT, CDR2 YYREEE (reference sequence). V trimming: 4 bases; J trimming: 2 bases; junction bases outside the gene matches: 8. The CDR3 is CASSRTGTVNTGELFF. The CDR3 nucleotides read TGTGCCAGCAGCCGAACCGGGACAGTCAACACCGGGGAGCTGTTTTTT.

This clone was observed a handful of times. This rearrangement joins TRBV5-1 to TRBJ1-1; 7 nucleotides align to TRBD1. This CDR3 has 17 residues. In germline, CDR1 is SGHRS, CDR2 YFSETQ. Trimming cost V 0 bases and J 5 bases; bases outside gene matches: 13. Here the CDR3 reads CASSLGRDSSPGTEAFF. DNA of the CDR3: TGCGCCAGCAGCTTGGGGCGGGACAGCTCCCCCGGGACTGAAGCTTTCTTT.

The chain is built from TRBV6-5 and TRBJ1-1; tentative D call: TRBD1 (5 bases). Trimming left V 7 bases short and J 10 bases short, with 22 bases between. Germline V gives CDR1 MNHEY, CDR2 SVGAGI. CDR3 length equals 14 residues. CDR3 nucleotide sequence: TGTGCCAGCACCCCGGGGGGGAGGGTCGGCGGAGCTTTCTTT. Translation: CASTPGGRVGGAFF.

V is TRBV3-1 (or the pseudogene TRBV3-2) and J is TRBJ2-7, with 9 bases that match TRBD2. V lost 5 bases, J lost 7 bases, and 9 bases stayed unmatched. The length of the CDR3 is 14 residues. Per germline, CDR1 LGHDT and CDR2 YNNKEL (reference sequence). CDR3 region: CASSISGGSGEQYF. The CDR3 DNA is TGTGCCAGCAGCATAAGCGGGGGGTCGGGGGAGCAGTACTTC.

V gene TRBV5-4 combines with J gene TRBJ1-1; D not resolved. From germline, CDR1 is SGHNT and CDR2 YYREEE (reference sequence). V lost 9 bases to trimming and J lost 0 bases, with 12 bases between them. This CDR3 is 13 amino acids long. The CDR3 region has the DNA TGTGCCACTTCCCTGGCAGTGAACACTGAAGCTTTCTTT. Protein product: CATSLAVNTEAFF.

The chain is built from TRBV5-4 and TRBJ1-2; 7 bases fit TRBD1. The CDR3 runs to 15 residues. The V and J ends lost 4 bases and 5 bases, in that order; junction bases with no gene match: 11. Germline V gives CDR1 SGHNT, CDR2 YYREEE (reference sequence). CDR3 sequence: CASSPRGGQRYGYTF. Here the CDR3 DNA reads TGTGCCAGCAGCCCCCGGGGGGGACAGAGATATGGCTACACCTTC.